The T cell receptor (beta chain) described here comes from a study of blood T cell repertoires in COVID-19. Looking at the study overall: Acute and convalescent COVID-19 specimens originated in the United States, Italy and Spain. The analysed material was cDNA or gDNA that came from T cells, B-cell-depleted T cells, or PBMCs.

Libraries were prepared by immunoSEQ multiplex PCR; TCRdb keeps only in-frame clonotypes and omits some of them. Of more than 250,000 clones in the sample, 80% to 90% were seen once. Sequencing was performed on peripheral blood. The TCR was taken from a woman aged 45-65 years with acute or convalescent COVID-19.

This CDR3 is CASSGGGAGETQYF. The CDR3, as DNA: TGCGCCAGCAGCGGCGGGGGGGCCGGGGAGACCCAGTACTTC. The chain couples TRBV5-1 to TRBJ2-5; 9 bases are shared with TRBD2. Germline V CDR1 and CDR2: SGHRS, YFSETQ. V was clipped by 4 bases and J by 5 bases; unmatched bases: 6. The CDR3 is 14 amino acids.